The 21 T cell receptor beta chains reported below all come from one sample, sequenced in a study of T cell changes during pregnancy in multiple sclerosis (dated by TCRdb to about 2019). Library preparation employed the immunoSEQ multiplex PCR assay. In TCRdb, the immuneACCESS table is reduced to in-frame sequences with V and J assigned. These tables do not hold every clone; where another copy was compared, an unresolved V gene accounts for under half, and the others remain unexplained. The sample includes around 80,000 clones, with just over 90% observed a single time. The ten largest make up over 1.1% of the sample. The sample consisted of peripheral blood, taken before pregnancy. Receptor source: a female donor with multiple sclerosis, enrolled in a pregnancy study.

The chain uses TRBV7-2 and TRBJ1-2; D remains unclear. The germline V gene encodes CDR1 SGHTA and CDR2 FQGNSA. V was pared by 5 bases and J by 8 bases, with 6 bases between. CDR3 length: 10 amino acids. The CDR3 DNA follows: TGTGCCAGCAGCGCTAGGGGCTACACCTTC. Translation gives CASSARGYTF.

The chain recombines TRBV6-1 with TRBJ2-2; 9 bases are shared with TRBD1. V lost 3 bases, J lost 6 bases, and 8 bases stayed unmatched. This CDR3 contains 16 residues. The germline gives CDR1 MNHNS, CDR2 SASEGT. CDR3: CASSDRGTGRPGELFF. For the CDR3, the DNA is TGTGCCAGCAGTGACCGCGGGACAGGGCGACCCGGGGAGCTGTTTTTT.

This rearrangement joins TRBV5-1 to TRBJ2-1, with 10 positions matching TRBD2. Germline V gene sequence: CDR1 SGHRS, CDR2 YFSETQ. J gave up 4 bases and V 2 bases, and 9 bases lay outside the gene matches. This CDR3 comprises 17 residues. The CDR3 bases are TGCGCCAGCAGCTTTCGTCCTAGCGGGGGAGGGTACAATGAGCAGTTCTTC. It is translated as CASSFRPSGGGYNEQFF.

This rearrangement joins TRBV16 to TRBJ1-5; 7 bases are shared with TRBD1. The germline CDR1 and CDR2 sequences are KGHSY and FQNENV. Trimming took 4 bases from V and 2 from J; bases not matched to a gene: 11. The CDR3 extends over 17 amino acids. In DNA form, the CDR3 reads TGTGCCAGCAGCCCACCCCGTGGGACAGAAGGCAATCAGCCCCAGCATTTT. It yields the protein CASSPPRGTEGNQPQHF.

This clone was detected a few times. This rearrangement joins TRBV5-1 to TRBJ1-1; 7 bases agree with TRBD1. Germline loops: CDR1 SGHRS, CDR2 YFSETQ. With V trimmed by 6 bases and J by 5 bases, 10 bases remained unmatched. This CDR3 is built from 14 residues. For the CDR3, the DNA is TGCGCCAGCACCCCGGAGGGGGCTCGAACTGAAGCTTTCTTT. It specifies CASTPEGARTEAFF.

With regard to this clone: This sample also contains other DNA sequences that code for the same CDR3. The chain recombines TRBV19 with TRBJ1-3, with 8 nucleotides matching TRBD1. V trimming: 3 bases; J trimming: 4 bases; junction bases outside the gene matches: 2. The germline V gene encodes CDR1 LNHDA and CDR2 SQIVND (reference sequence). The CDR3 is made up of 14 amino acids. For the CDR3, the DNA is TGTGCCAGTAGTATCAGGGGGCCCGGAAACACCATATATTTT. Amino acid sequence: CASSIRGPGNTIYF. Full variable domain (missing parts from reference TRBV19 and TRBJ1-3): DGGITQSPKYLFRKEGQNVTLSCEQNLNHDAMYWYRQDPGQGLRLIYYSQIVNDFQKGDIAEGYSVSREKKESFPLTVTSAQKNPTAFYLCASSIRGPGNTIYFGEGSWLTVV.

The chain is built from TRBV6-1 and TRBJ1-4, with D possibly TRBD1 on 6 matching bases. The CDR3 totals 15 residues. Germline-derived CDR1 and CDR2 are MNHNS and SASEGT. V lost 6 bases and J lost 0, with 11 bases in between. CDR3 in DNA: TGTGCCAGCAGACGAGGGGGGGCAACTAATGAAAAACTGTTTTTT. It is translated as CASRRGGATNEKLFF.

V is TRBV4-1 and J is TRBJ2-7; no firm D call. From germline, CDR1 is MGHRA and CDR2 YSYEKL. V was pared by 1 base and J by 0 bases, with 7 bases between. This CDR3 is built from 14 residues. CDR3 loop: CASSQATDSYEQYF. The CDR3, as DNA: TGCGCCAGCAGCCAAGCTACCGACTCCTACGAGCAGTACTTC.

The CDR3 DNA sequence: TGTGCCAGCAGTTTAGGGACAGGGACCGAAAACACCATATATTTT. Protein: CASSLGTGTENTIYF. The chain recombines TRBV27 with TRBJ1-3, with 9 bases aligning to TRBD1. V trimming: 2 bases; J trimming: 6 bases; junction bases outside the gene matches: 5. Looked up from germline, CDR1 is MNHEY and CDR2 is SMNVEV (reference sequence). The CDR3 totals 15 residues.

The genes are TRBV6-5 and TRBJ1-1; no firm D call. The CDR3 loop spans 15 amino acids. The germline gives CDR1 MNHEY, CDR2 SVGAGI. V was cut by 4 bases and J by 2 bases, with 14 bases left in between. Here the CDR3 reads CASSLNGHRNTEAFF. CDR3 nucleotide sequence: TGTGCCAGCAGTTTAAATGGCCACCGCAACACTGAAGCTTTCTTT.

V usage is TRBV19 and J usage is TRBJ2-7; 7 bases agree with TRBD2. This CDR3 is 15 amino acids long. Trimming took 3 bases from V and 6 from J; bases not matched to a gene: 11. The germline CDR1 and CDR2 sequences are LNHDA and SQIVND (reference sequence). This CDR3 reads CASSIRVREAVEQYF. As DNA, the CDR3 is TGTGCCAGTAGTATTCGGGTCCGGGAGGCGGTCGAGCAGTACTTC.

This sequence joins TRBV9 and TRBJ2-3, with unresolved D. CDR3 size: 13 residues. V shed 3 bases and J shed 0 bases, with 5 bases lying between them. Germline V gene data show CDR1 as SGDLS and CDR2 as YYNGEE. The CDR3: CASSAHSTDTQYF. In nucleotides, the CDR3 is TGTGCCAGCAGCGCACATAGCACAGATACGCAGTATTTT.

This clone came up a few times. The chain is built from TRBV25-1 and TRBJ1-2; maybe TRBD1 (5 bases). The CDR3 length is 14 residues. Trimming shortened V by 1 base and J by 5 bases, and 11 bases separated the two germline ends. The germline CDR1 and CDR2 sequences are MGHDK and SYGVNS. Here the CDR3 reads CASSEWPGRYGYTF. The CDR3 nucleotides read TGTGCCAGCAGTGAATGGCCAGGGCGGTATGGCTACACCTTC.

The J gene is TRBJ2-1, the V gene TRBV4-1; 7 bases align to TRBD1. Trimming cost V 6 bases and J 5 bases; bases outside gene matches: 10. The CDR3 is 15 amino acids. Germline CDR1 MGHRA, CDR2 YSYEKL. The CDR3 coding sequence is TGCGCCAGCAGTGTTACAGGGGCGGACGACAATGAGCAGTTCTTC. It translates to CASSVTGADDNEQFF.

The chain combines TRBV30 with TRBJ1-4, with TRBD1 matching 8 bases. Germline CDR1 reads GTSNPN; CDR2 reads SVGIG (reference sequence). Trimming took 4 bases from V and 0 from J; bases not matched to a gene: 10. CDR3 size: 17 residues. CDR3 in amino acids: CAWNPDRVSSTNEKLFF. CDR3 DNA sequence: TGTGCCTGGAACCCGGACAGGGTCTCCTCAACTAATGAAAAACTGTTTTTT.

V gene TRBV4-1 combines with J gene TRBJ2-7, with 7 bases aligning to TRBD1. The CDR3 loop spans 14 amino acids. Germline V gene sequence: CDR1 MGHRA, CDR2 YSYEKL. V shed 3 bases, J shed 1 base, and the junction held 3 bases outside the gene matches. Here the CDR3 DNA reads TGCGCCAGCAGCCACACGACAGGGTCCTACGAGCAGTACTTC. Translated: CASSHTTGSYEQYF.

The chain combines TRBV6-5 with TRBJ2-7; D may be TRBD1 (5 bases). The CDR3 length is 14 residues. Per germline, CDR1 MNHEY and CDR2 SVGAGI. The ends were cut back, 7 bases at V and 5 bases at J, with 18 bases in the middle. CDR3 nucleotides: TGTGCCAGCACCTATGGCATCCAGGGCCACGAGCAGTACTTC. The encoded protein is CASTYGIQGHEQYF.

V gene TRBV9 combines with J gene TRBJ2-6; D uncertain. V lost 5 bases, J lost 2 bases, and 11 bases lay in between. The germline gives CDR1 SGDLS, CDR2 YYNGEE. The CDR3 sequence is 15 residues long. CDR3 sequence (DNA): TGTGCCAGCAGTTTAGACATAACTGGGGCCAACGTCCTGACTTTC. Amino acid sequence: CASSLDITGANVLTF.

The chain is built from TRBV14 and TRBJ2-2; perhaps TRBD1 as D (6 bases). CDR1 and CDR2 (germline): SGHDN, FVKESK. This CDR3 has 15 amino acids. The germline V and J ends were trimmed by 1 base and 1 base, with 7 bases remaining between them. The CDR3 sequence is CASSQGTVNTGELFF. The CDR3 DNA reads as TGTGCCAGCAGCCAAGGGACAGTGAACACCGGGGAGCTGTTTTTT.

The V call is TRBV19, the J call TRBJ1-2; D gene uncertain. In germline, CDR1 is LNHDA, CDR2 SQIVND (reference sequence). The germline V and J ends were trimmed by 3 bases and 6 bases, with 14 bases remaining between them. This CDR3 is 14 amino acids long. The CDR3 loop reads CASSILVAVDGYTF. CDR3 nucleotide sequence: TGTGCCAGTAGTATTCTTGTGGCAGTTGATGGCTACACCTTC.

This chain joins TRBV5-1 and TRBJ1-4; 9 nucleotides line up with TRBD1. CDR1 and CDR2 (germline): SGHRS, YFSETQ. J was trimmed by 7 bases and V by 5 bases; bases with no gene match: 15. CDR3 length: 17 residues. The CDR3 protein is CASRRQGEGRLGEKLFF. The CDR3 nucleotides are TGCGCCAGCAGACGACAGGGGGAAGGGCGACTAGGTGAAAAACTGTTTTTT.